These 30 T cell receptor beta chains came from one sample sequenced in a study of T-cell reconstitution after alpha-beta-depleted transplantation in children. Unique molecular identifiers were incorporated when the TCRbeta library was constructed. MiXCR, applied by TCRdb to the PCR reads, yields one record per CDR3 protein. The data contain 280,000 or so distinct CDR3 sequences, roughly 12% of them singletons. Sequencing used peripheral blood, obtained 180 days after TCRalphabeta/CD19-depleted stem cell transplant. These TCRs come from a male patient between 2 and 10 years old who had a stem cell transplant for chronic granulomatous disease, so the T cells may come from the graft donor.

This clonotype has a handful of counts. V usage is TRBV30 and J usage is TRBJ2-1, with D tentatively TRBD2 (6 bases). The CDR3 consists of 14 residues. The germline V and J ends were trimmed by 2 bases and 7 bases, with 15 bases remaining between them. Germline CDR1 GTSNPN, CDR2 SVGIG (reference sequence). DNA for the CDR3: TGTGCCTGGAGTATCGCTAGCGCGAATAATGAGCAGTTCTTC. Translating gives CAWSIASANNEQFF.

To note about this clonotype: A much larger clone lies a single base off, so this may be a read error. The CDR3 does not close with the conserved phenylalanine or tryptophan, likely indicating a read error. The rearrangement links TRBV5-6 to TRBJ1-5; TRBD1 agrees at 7 bases. Germline assignment: CDR1 SGHDT and CDR2 YYEEEE. This CDR3 is built from 14 residues. The CDR3 reads CASSLGQSHQPQHL. The DNA of the CDR3 is TGTGCCAGCAGTTTGGGACAGTCTCATCAGCCCCAGCATTTG.

Ten or more counts support this clonotype. The genes are TRBV7-2 and TRBJ2-2; 11 nucleotides align to TRBD1. Trimming cost V 4 bases and J 6 bases; bases outside gene matches: 4. Germline CDR1 and CDR2: SGHTA and FQGNSA. This CDR3 contains 15 residues. The CDR3 nucleotides are TGTGCCAGCAGCTCCGGACAGGGGGCTTCCGGGGAGCTGTTTTTT. Amino acid sequence: CASSSGQGASGELFF.

The sample holds many counts of this clonotype. J is TRBJ2-7 and V is TRBV4-1; TRBD1 or TRBD2 may be the D gene (5 bases each). Germline CDR1 and CDR2: MGHRA and YSYEKL. Trimming cost V 0 bases and J 2 bases, with 11 bases left between them. This CDR3 contains 15 residues. As DNA, the CDR3 is TGCGCCAGCAGCCAAGAGTTCGGGGACGCCTACGAGCAGTACTTC. Protein sequence: CASSQEFGDAYEQYF.

This clonotype was picked up many times. This chain links TRBV29-1 with TRBJ2-1, with TRBD2 identical over 8 bases. The CDR3 is made up of 17 amino acids. Per germline, CDR1 SQVTM and CDR2 ANQGSEA. J was trimmed by 6 bases and V by 1 base; bases with no gene match: 14. The CDR3 loop reads CSVEAGTRGPLRNEQFF. The DNA of the CDR3 is TGCAGCGTTGAAGCAGGGACTAGAGGTCCTTTACGCAATGAGCAGTTCTTC.

Ten or more counts support this clonotype. The chain recombines TRBV12-3 or TRBV12-4 with TRBJ1-2, with TRBD1 identical over 8 bases. The CDR3 consists of 13 residues. V shed 6 bases and J 7 bases; nucleotides not matched to a gene: 7. As DNA, the CDR3 is TGTGCCAGCAGGCCAGGGGGCTCGGGTGGCTACACCTTC. Protein: CASRPGGSGGYTF.

At least ten counts were recorded for this clonotype. The CDR3 is CASSPWSDLYEQYF. The CDR3 nucleotides are TGTGCCAGCAGTCCCTGGAGCGATCTCTACGAGCAGTACTTC. The chain is built from TRBV6-2 or TRBV6-3 and TRBJ2-7; D is uncertain. The V gene lost 5 bases and the J gene lost 3 bases, with 14 bases spanning the gap. The germline V gene encodes CDR1 MNHEY and CDR2 SVGEGT. This CDR3 contains 14 residues.

In its sample, this clonotype was seen many times. The chain links TRBV25-1 to TRBJ1-1; D is unresolved. The germline CDR1 and CDR2 sequences are MGHDK and SYGVNS. Trimming shortened V by 4 bases and J by 1 base, and 7 bases separated the two germline ends. This CDR3 has 13 amino acids. The CDR3 sequence is CASSAAPNTEAFF. The CDR3 coding sequence is TGTGCCAGCAGTGCGGCCCCGAACACTGAAGCTTTCTTT.

As concerns this clonotype: One base away lies a much larger clone, so this may be a sequencing read error. The CDR3 region has the DNA TGTGCCAGCAGCTTAGGCAGAGTCTACAATAAGCAGTTCTTC. This encodes CASSLGRVYNKQFF. The chain has TRBV7-9 and TRBJ2-1, with D uncertain. This CDR3 contains 14 residues. Germline CDR1 and CDR2: SEHNR and FQNEAQ (reference sequence).

The chain carries TRBV7-9 and TRBJ2-7, with 8 bases that match TRBD1. Per germline, CDR1 SEHNR and CDR2 FQNEAQ (reference sequence). The CDR3 totals 15 residues. V lost 5 bases, J lost 7 bases, and 13 bases stayed unmatched. The CDR3: CASSPTGQGAVEQYF. Here the CDR3 DNA reads TGTGCCAGCAGCCCTACCGGGCAGGGGGCAGTGGAGCAGTACTTC.

A note on this clonotype: A much larger clonotype is one base distant, so this may be a read error. This sequence joins TRBV5-1 and TRBJ2-3; the D gene is possibly TRBD2 (7 bases). There are 16 residues in the CDR3. Germline lookup yields CDR1 SGHRS and CDR2 YFSETQ. This chain's CDR3 is CASSWGGNFNTDTRYF. DNA of the CDR3: TGCGCCAGCAGCTGGGGGGGCAACTTCAACACAGATACGCGGTATTTT.

This clonotype occurred many times. The genes are TRBV12-3 or TRBV12-4 and TRBJ1-6; D perhaps matches TRBD1 (6 bases). V lost 5 bases, J lost 10 bases, and 15 bases lay in between. This CDR3 spans 14 amino acids. The CDR3 region has the DNA TGTGCCAGCAGTCGGGACAACAACGGATCACCCCTCCACTTT. This gives the protein CASSRDNNGSPLHF.

This clonotype was recorded at least ten times. CDR3 nucleotide sequence: TGCAGTGCTAGAGATGTGGACGGGAACTCCTACAATGAGCAGTTCTTC. It yields the protein CSARDVDGNSYNEQFF. The chain employs TRBV20-1 and TRBJ2-1; tentatively, D is TRBD2 (5 bases). The germline V gene has CDR1 DFQATT and CDR2 SNEGSKA (reference sequence). Trimming shortened V by 0 bases and J by 0 bases, and 12 bases separated the two germline ends. The CDR3 is 16 residues long.

In its sample, this clonotype was seen many times. The chain is built from TRBV25-1 and TRBJ2-7; D ambiguous. From germline, CDR1 is MGHDK and CDR2 SYGVNS. The CDR3 sequence is 12 residues long. V was clipped by 4 bases and J by 7 bases, with 11 bases between them. The CDR3 DNA is TGTGCCAGCAGTGTTAGTGTCGGGGAGCAGTACTTC. It is translated as CASSVSVGEQYF.

This clonotype was counted many times. V usage is TRBV20-1 and J usage is TRBJ1-1, with TRBD1 matching 10 bases. The length of the CDR3 is 17 residues. The J segment lost 6 bases and the V segment lost 6 bases, leaving 19 bases of the junction unmatched. Germline values: CDR1 DFQATT, CDR2 SNEGSKA (reference sequence). The DNA of the CDR3 is TGCAGTGCGCCCGACTTCCGGACAGGGGGAAGGTTGGCTGAAGCTTTCTTT. Its protein product is CSAPDFRTGGRLAEAFF.

This clonotype was counted ten times or more. CDR3 amino acids: CSVEDEQFF. The CDR3 nucleotides read TGCAGCGTTGAGGATGAGCAGTTCTTC. This sequence joins TRBV29-1 and TRBJ2-1; no firm D call. The CDR3 covers 9 residues. CDR1 is SQVTM and CDR2 is ANQGSEA in the germline V gene. V was pared by 3 bases and J by 8 bases, with 2 bases between.

Concerning this clonotype: It may be a read error: a sequence one base away is much more abundant. The CDR3 end shows no conserved phenylalanine or tryptophan, and so a read error is likely. The gene calls are TRBV20-1 and TRBJ2-7, with 7 bases aligning to TRBD1. This CDR3 is built from 12 residues. Per germline, CDR1 DFQATT and CDR2 SNEGSKA (reference sequence). V was clipped by 6 bases and J by 3 bases; unmatched bases: 5. CDR3 sequence reads: CSAGDRVYEQYY. The CDR3 region has the DNA TGCAGTGCGGGGGACAGAGTCTACGAGCAGTACTAC.

This clonotype was recorded many times. The V call is TRBV7-2, the J call TRBJ1-2, with TRBD1 matching 9 bases. Germline CDR1 and CDR2: SGHTA and FQGNSA. Trimming cost V 4 bases and J 4 bases; bases outside gene matches: 7. This CDR3 is built from 15 residues. CDR3 coding DNA: TGTGCCAGCAGCTCACCGGGACAGGGAGGCTATGGCTACACCTTC. This codes for CASSSPGQGGYGYTF.

This clonotype was seen repeatedly, ten times or more. V is TRBV4-1 and J is TRBJ1-1, with no clear D. V dropped 1 base and J dropped 8 bases, with 20 bases sitting between them. Germline CDR1 is MGHRA and CDR2 is YSYEKL. The CDR3 has 16 amino acids. The CDR3 here is CASSQAPGQVLAEAFF. The CDR3, as DNA: TGCGCCAGCAGCCAAGCCCCCGGGCAGGTCCTTGCCGAAGCTTTCTTT.

This clonotype was seen at least ten times. The chain combines TRBV7-2 with TRBJ2-7; D possibly matches TRBD1 or TRBD2 (5 bases each). Between the trimmed V and J ends, which lost 6 bases and 1 base, there was a span of 19 bases. The CDR3 runs to 16 residues. Per the germline V gene, CDR1 is SGHTA and CDR2 is FQGNSA. The CDR3 sequence is CASSLLWDGPSYEQYF. The CDR3 DNA is TGTGCCAGCAGTCTTTTATGGGACGGACCTTCCTACGAGCAGTACTTC.

Ten or more counts support this clonotype. This chain links TRBV10-3 with TRBJ2-1; D not certain. V was clipped by 4 bases and J by 7 bases, with 14 bases between them. CDR3 length equals 14 residues. From germline, CDR1 is ENHRY and CDR2 SYGVKD. This chain's CDR3 is CAISASALGNEQFF. CDR3 nucleotide sequence: TGTGCCATCAGTGCATCGGCATTGGGAAATGAGCAGTTCTTC.

This clonotype was seen many times. A junction end diverges from the germline sequence, so it may reflect a read error. This chain uses TRBV5-1 with TRBJ1-2; D is ambiguous. Germline V gene lookup returns CDR1 SGHRS and CDR2 YFSETQ. The CDR3 length is 13 residues. The CDR3 DNA follows: TGCGCCAGCAGTCTCATAGGTAACCATGGCTACACCTTC. Amino acids: CASSLIGNHGYTF.

A remark on this clonotype: Since a much larger clone is just one base distant, this may be a read error. The chain is built from TRBV7-9 and TRBJ2-5; 7 nucleotides line up with TRBD1. Germline V CDR1 and CDR2: SEHNR, FQNEAQ (reference sequence). This CDR3 comprises 14 residues. The CDR3 protein is CASSLADRQETQSF. CDR3 bases: TGTGCCAGCAGCTTAGCGGACAGGCAAGAGACCCAGTCCTTC.

There are many counts of this clonotype. CDR3 nucleotide sequence: TGTGCCACCAGCAGAGATCGGGTCCTCTCCTACGAGCAGTACTTC. Amino acid sequence: CATSRDRVLSYEQYF. The chain employs TRBV15 and TRBJ2-7; D call uncertain. CDR1 is LNHNV and CDR2 is YYDKDF in the germline V gene (reference sequence). The ends were cut back, 0 bases at V and 0 bases at J, with 9 bases in the middle. The CDR3 loop spans 15 amino acids.

The chain combines TRBV19 with TRBJ2-4; a possible D gene is TRBD1 (6 bases). Trimming removed 3 bases from V and 2 bases from J, with 8 bases in between. The CDR3 is 14 amino acids. The germline V gene has CDR1 LNHDA and CDR2 SQIVND (reference sequence). Written as DNA, the CDR3 is TGTGCCAGTAGTATCAGGGGTCCCAAAAACATTCAGTACTTC. Its protein is CASSIRGPKNIQYF. Full variable domain (remainder filled in from reference TRBV19 and TRBJ2-4): DGGITQSPKYLFRKEGQNVTLSCEQNLNHDAMYWYRQDPGQGLRLIYYSQIVNDFQKGDIAEGYSVSREKKESFPLTVTSAQKNPTAFYLCASSIRGPKNIQYFGAGTRLSVL.

This clonotype showed up just once. This chain uses TRBV12-3 or TRBV12-4 with TRBJ2-3, with 11 bases matching TRBD2. V shed 5 bases, J shed 2 bases, and the junction held 9 bases outside the gene matches. This CDR3 comprises 17 residues. The CDR3 reads CASSLKLAGVSTDTQYF. The CDR3 DNA reads TGTGCCAGCAGTCTTAAACTAGCGGGGGTCTCCACAGATACGCAGTATTTT.

In this sample, this clonotype turned up many times. This chain links TRBV15 with TRBJ2-7; a weak D match, TRBD2 (5 bases). V lost 0 bases and J 7 bases, leaving 10 bases between the germline ends. The CDR3 loop spans 13 amino acids. From germline, CDR1 is LNHNV and CDR2 YYDKDF (reference sequence). The CDR3 region is CATSREAGGEQYF. DNA for the CDR3: TGTGCCACCAGCAGAGAGGCCGGCGGGGAGCAGTACTTC.

Turning to this clonotype: A single base separates this from a much larger clone, so it may be a read error. The chain has TRBV15 and TRBJ2-1; tentatively, D is TRBD2 (6 bases). V was clipped by 7 bases and J by 1 base, with 17 bases between them. Per the germline V gene, CDR1 is LNHNV and CDR2 is YYDKDF (reference sequence). The CDR3 is made up of 16 amino acids. The DNA for the CDR3 is TGTGCCACCAACGGAACGTTGGCGGGGTCCTACAATGAGCAGTTCTTC. Translating gives CATNGTLAGSYNEQFF.

This clonotype appeared many times. The genes are TRBV7-2 and TRBJ2-3; D is uncertain. V was clipped by 5 bases and J by 2 bases, with 5 bases between them. CDR3 size: 12 residues. The V gene's germline CDR1 is SGHTA and CDR2 FQGNSA. The chain's CDR3 is CASSINTDTQYF. The DNA for the CDR3 is TGTGCCAGCAGCATCAACACAGATACGCAGTATTTT. Based on the CDR3 plus reference TRBV7-2 and TRBJ2-3, the full variable domain is GAGVSQSPSNKVTEKGKDVELRCDPISGHTALYWYRQSLGQGLEFLIYFQGNSAPDKSGLPSDRFSAERTGGSVSTLTIQRTQQEDSAVYLCASSINTDTQYFGPGTRLTVL.

Many counts were recorded for this clonotype. The rearrangement joins TRBV11-2 to TRBJ2-1; 7 bases are shared with TRBD2. V shed 2 bases, J shed 4 bases, and the junction held 11 bases outside the gene matches. From germline, CDR1 is SGHAT and CDR2 FQNNGV. The CDR3 is 17 amino acids. The CDR3 DNA reads TGTGCCAGCAGCTTAAACGGGAGGTCCCTTCTTTACAATGAGCAGTTCTTC. Translation: CASSLNGRSLLYNEQFF.